Sequencing of this T cell receptor beta chain was carried out in a study of T cell responses to AZD1222 COVID-19 vaccine (dated by TCRdb to about 2021). Regarding the complete study: A total of 233 trial participants underwent TCR sequencing, of whom more than 200 had received two doses of AZD1222 and 26 had received two doses of the MenACWY control vaccine. Trial participants were enrolled by age into 18-55, 56-69 and 70-plus year subgroups, with roughly 160, 29 and 62 TCR-sequenced participants respectively.

Worth noting for this clone: Its antigen specificity is not known. Per-base qualities were not stored, and no clone one base away is much larger.

General findings and caveats noted by the study authors: Epitopes outside the regions mutated in the B.1.351 and B.1.1.7 variants were reportedly recognized by nearly half of the unique spike-specific TCRs. Conclusions about previously exposed vaccinees are limited, since just a handful of AZD1222 recipients were seropositive for SARS-CoV-2 at baseline. Participants were mostly white British, with more females than males. The authors suggested clonal diversity may have been underestimated. No day 14 peak-response samples were available, so repertoires were characterized only after the peak T cell response. After two AZD1222 doses, spike-specific TCR breadth and depth were significantly higher than at day 0 and than in MenACWY recipients. The 56-69-year group was small, and its depth increase did not reach significance, likely because of low power. The vaccine-associated CD4 TCRs covered the entire spike protein, and the dominant responses fell in regions 160-218 and 743-854.

In light of the paper, this sample's time point label describes: about 28 days (+/-7) after the second vaccine dose. AZD1222 recipients given second doses at about 4 weeks or at about 12 weeks were pooled, since spike-specific TCR depth and breadth were not found to differ between the two schedules. Vaccinee samples were obtained from the UK trials COV001 and COV002, which included a single-blind randomized controlled phase 2/3 trial of AZD1222 (ChAdOx1 nCoV-19) in healthy adults. For TCRbeta chain sequencing, PBMC samples from trial participants were taken at day 0 and at day 28 after the second dose. From a lookup of the germline V gene (reference sequence), CDR1 and CDR2 are LNHDA and SQIVND. V is shortened by 6 bases, J by 9 bases, and the region joining them spans 18 bases. The CDR3, cysteine through phenylalanine, is 15 amino acids long. Of the read, only the CDR3 DNA is kept; its 45 bases are in frame from base 1.

The CDR3 regions of human TCRbeta chains were analyzed by immunosequencing. The source study handled its data this way. TCRs in the repertoires were compared against a reference library of SARS-CoV-2-specific TCRs that had been generated with the MIRA antigen-specificity platform. Breadth was defined as the fraction of unique TCRs that were SARS-CoV-2-associated. Depth was defined as the fraction of total T cells that were SARS-CoV-2-associated. Using the MIRA data, each spike-specific TCR was assigned both to the spike region to which the TCR was reactive and to a CD4 or CD8 class. Log10-transformed breadth and depth values were compared by one-way ANOVA with Sidak's multiple comparisons tests. Here the immuneACCESS table is served through TCRdb, limited to in-frame sequences with V and J called. Missing clones are a known gap in these copies; in checked studies unresolved V genes cover under half, and the rest lacks a known reason. D and trimming were read from the DNA, whereas the V and J calls and clone size are those reported in that table. Within this sample are 100,000 to 150,000 clones, with about 90% of them counted one time only. About 2.1% of the sample is held by the ten biggest clonotypes.

The V and J genes are TRBV19 and TRBJ1-6, and possibly TRBD1, on 6 matching bases. This sequence was found in an adult who received the AZD1222 COVID-19 vaccine. The starting material was peripheral blood, obtained 28 days after the second AZD1222 dose. The CDR3 corresponds to CASRRQGLLGSPLHF. The DNA sequence is given as TGTGCCAGTAGAAGGCAGGGGCTTCTTGGTTCACCCCTCCACTTT.